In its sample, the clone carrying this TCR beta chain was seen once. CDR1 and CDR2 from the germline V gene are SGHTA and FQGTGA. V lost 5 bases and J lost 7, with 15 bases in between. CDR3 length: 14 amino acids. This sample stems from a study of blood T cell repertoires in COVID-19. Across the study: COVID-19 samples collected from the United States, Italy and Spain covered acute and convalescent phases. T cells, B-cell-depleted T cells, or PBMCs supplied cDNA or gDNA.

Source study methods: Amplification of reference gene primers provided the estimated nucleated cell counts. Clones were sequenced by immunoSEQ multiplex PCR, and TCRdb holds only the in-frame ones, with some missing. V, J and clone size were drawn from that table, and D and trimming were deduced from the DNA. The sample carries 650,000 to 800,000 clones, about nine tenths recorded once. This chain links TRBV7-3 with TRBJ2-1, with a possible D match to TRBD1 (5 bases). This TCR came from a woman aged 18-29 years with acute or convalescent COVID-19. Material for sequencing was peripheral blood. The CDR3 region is CASSPDSFGNEQFF. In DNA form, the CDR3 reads TGTGCCAGCAGCCCCGACAGTTTCGGGAATGAGCAGTTCTTC.